The 22 T cell receptor beta chains presented below share a single source sample, sequenced in a study of blood T cells in healthy people across ages. Alongside a J-beta primer mix, a sample-barcoded 5' primer served in a second PCR lasting roughly 6 to 12 cycles. TCRdb ran MiXCR on the 5' RACE reads and lists one entry per CDR3 protein. The sample includes approximately 960,000 distinct CDR3 sequences, roughly 29% of them seen just once. This same sample was also taken into another study, of T cells of mothers and their children.

The source material was blood. The receptors derive from a woman in her 40s in good health.

Here the CDR3 reads CASSFFGDYGYTF. The CDR3 DNA sequence: TGTGCCAGCAGCTTTTTCGGGGACTATGGCTACACCTTC. V usage is TRBV7-2 and J usage is TRBJ1-2; no reliable D call. This CDR3 has 13 amino acids. Per the germline V gene, CDR1 is SGHTA and CDR2 is FQGNSA. V lost 3 bases, J lost 3 bases, and 8 bases lay in between.

This clonotype was picked up a small number of times. The J gene is TRBJ2-1, the V gene TRBV27; TRBD2 matches 14 bases. The germline V gene has CDR1 MNHEY and CDR2 SMNVEV (reference sequence). This CDR3 spans 17 amino acids. V gave up 6 bases and J gave up 6 bases; unmatched junction bases: 10. The CDR3 nucleotides read TGTGCCAGCAGCCCTAGACTAGCGGGGGGGCCGCGCAATGAGCAGTTCTTC. The encoded protein is CASSPRLAGGPRNEQFF.

The chain combines TRBV29-1 with TRBJ1-2; D might be TRBD1 (5 bases). The CDR3 covers 13 residues. Trimming cost V 7 bases and J 0 bases, with 12 bases left between them. Looked up from germline, CDR1 is SQVTM and CDR2 is ANQGSEA. The CDR3 protein is CSGGGEANYGYTF. The CDR3 DNA sequence: TGCAGCGGTGGGGGAGAAGCTAACTATGGCTACACCTTC.

Turning to this clonotype: A junction end diverges from the germline sequence, so it may reflect a read error. CDR3 sequence: CASSLGGPTNYDYTF. The CDR3 DNA reads as TGTGCCAGCAGCTTAGGGGGGCCAACTAACTATGACTACACCTTC. The chain combines TRBV13 with TRBJ1-2; a weak D match, TRBD1 (5 bases). Germline V gives CDR1 PRHDT, CDR2 FYEKMQ (reference sequence). CDR3 length: 15 residues. The full variable domain, completed using reference TRBV13 and TRBJ1-2, is AAGVIQSPRHLIKEKRETATLKCYPIPRHDTVYWYQQGPGQDPQFLISFYEKMQSDKGSIPDRFSAQQFSDYHSELNMSSLELGDSALYFCASSLGGPTNYDYTFGSGTRLTVV.

In its sample, this clonotype was seen many times. The chain joins TRBV28 to TRBJ2-5; D unclear. CDR1 is MDHEN, CDR2 SYDVKM, per germline. There are 14 residues in the CDR3. Trimming took 1 base from V and 1 from J, leaving 7 bases between them. The CDR3 DNA sequence: TGTGCCAGCAGTTTATCCACCTTCCAAGAGACCCAGTACTTC. This sequence encodes CASSLSTFQETQYF. The whole variable domain, remainder taken from reference TRBV28 and TRBJ2-5, is DVKVTQSSRYLVKRTGEKVFLECVQDMDHENMFWYRQDPGLGLRLIYFSYDVKMKEKGDIPEGYSVSREKKERFSLILESASTNQTSMYLCASSLSTFQETQYFGPGTRLLVL.

The chain recombines TRBV12-5 with TRBJ2-2; the D gene is possibly TRBD1 (6 bases). V was clipped by 1 base and J by 3 bases, with 15 bases between them. Germline CDR1 is LGHNT and CDR2 is FRNRAP. CDR3 length equals 17 residues. The CDR3 sequence: CASGLGGHSEDTGELFF. The CDR3 bases are TGTGCTAGTGGTTTGGGGGGACATAGTGAGGACACCGGGGAGCTGTTTTTT.

This clonotype was counted ten times or more. This may come from a read error, since a much larger clone is one base off. CDR3 nucleotides: TGTGCCATCGGCGATTGCTACGAGCAGTACTTC. Translating gives CAIGDCYEQYF. This chain links TRBV10-3 with TRBJ2-7, with D unclear. CDR1 ENHRY and CDR2 SYGVKD come from the germline V gene. V dropped 8 bases and J dropped 3 bases, with 8 bases sitting between them. This CDR3 is 11 amino acids long.

This clonotype was seen repeatedly, ten times or more. The chain uses TRBV4-2 and TRBJ1-6; TRBD1 matches 7 bases. The V gene end was trimmed by 0 bases and the J gene end by 7 bases; junction bases not matched to a gene: 12. Germline V lookup: CDR1 LGHNA, CDR2 YNFKEQ. This CDR3 is built from 18 residues. The CDR3 protein is CASSQDLLGQLKNSPLHF. As DNA, the CDR3 is TGTGCCAGCAGCCAAGACCTACTGGGACAGCTTAAGAATTCACCCCTCCACTTT.

This clonotype was counted between two and nine times. The rearrangement joins TRBV29-1 to TRBJ1-1; no clear D. V was pared by 6 bases and J by 1 base, with 15 bases between. Germline CDR1 SQVTM, CDR2 ANQGSEA. There are 14 residues in the CDR3. This CDR3 reads CSVVGLRSNTEAFF. In DNA form, the CDR3 reads TGCAGCGTGGTAGGGCTAAGGTCGAACACTGAAGCTTTCTTT.

The chain employs TRBV29-1 and TRBJ2-7, with TRBD1 identical over 7 bases. The junction had 5 bases not matched to a gene; V was cut back by 0 bases and J by 0 bases. This CDR3 is built from 15 residues. From germline, CDR1 is SQVTM and CDR2 ANQGSEA. In DNA, the CDR3 is TGCAGCGTTGAAGACCTGGGGGACAGCTCCTACGAGCAGTACTTC. Translation: CSVEDLGDSSYEQYF.

In the case of this clonotype: A read error may be the cause here, since a much bigger clone is one base away. The V and J genes are TRBV24-1 and TRBJ2-5; D gene uncertain. The CDR3 is 14 residues long. The V and J ends lost 7 bases and 4 bases respectively, with 15 bases between them. Germline CDR1 and CDR2: KGHDR and SFDVKD. The CDR3 region is CATRDPAGVETQYF. CDR3 nucleotides: TGTGCCACCAGGGATCCTGCTGGGGTAGAGACCCAGTACTTC.

The rearrangement uses TRBV12-3 or TRBV12-4 and TRBJ1-1; 8 bases agree with TRBD1. V lost 5 bases, J lost 2 bases, and 10 bases stayed unmatched. The CDR3 has 16 amino acids. CDR3 sequence (DNA): TGTGCCAGCAGTCCAGACAGGGGTTGGTCCAACACTGAAGCTTTCTTT. Translated, it gives CASSPDRGWSNTEAFF.

V is TRBV4-1 and J is TRBJ2-1; D may be TRBD1 or TRBD2 (6 bases each). V was shortened by 0 bases and J by 8 bases, with 17 bases between the two germline ends. Germline CDR1 and CDR2: MGHRA and YSYEKL. CDR3 length: 16 residues. CDR3 residues: CASSQDERGQTDEQFF. CDR3 DNA: TGCGCCAGCAGCCAAGACGAACGGGGGCAGACCGATGAGCAGTTCTTC.

A note on this clonotype: Germline and junction disagree at one end, which may indicate a read error. The rearrangement links TRBV7-2 to TRBJ1-1, with D maybe TRBD1 (5 bases). From germline, CDR1 is SGHTA and CDR2 FQGNSA. CDR3 length: 14 amino acids. CDR3 residues: CASSLGGAGAETFF. Written as DNA, the CDR3 is TGTGCCAGCAGCTTAGGAGGGGCAGGCGCTGAAACTTTCTTT.

This rearrangement joins TRBV20-1 to TRBJ1-6; 8 positions match TRBD1. This CDR3 contains 14 residues. Germline trimming cut 3 bases from V and 7 bases from J; bases unmatched to any gene: 5. Germline V CDR1 and CDR2: DFQATT, SNEGSKA (reference sequence). The CDR3 coding sequence is TGCAGTGCTAGTGGACAGGGATGGAATTCACCCCTCCACTTT. This encodes CSASGQGWNSPLHF.

This clonotype has a handful of counts. The chain combines TRBV12-3 or TRBV12-4 with TRBJ1-1, with D unclear. The V and J ends lost 6 bases and 9 bases respectively, with 20 bases between them. This CDR3 is built from 14 residues. The CDR3 loop reads CASRGSGGGLKAFF. The CDR3 DNA follows: TGTGCCAGCAGGGGATCCGGCGGCGGACTAAAAGCTTTCTTT.

The V gene is TRBV4-1, the J gene TRBJ2-1; D perhaps matches TRBD2 (5 bases). V was clipped by 4 bases and J by 6 bases, with 16 bases between them. This CDR3 comprises 15 residues. CDR1 MGHRA and CDR2 YSYEKL come from the germline V gene. The CDR3 reads CASSLESLAGNEQFF. The CDR3 nucleotides read TGCGCCAGCAGCCTGGAGAGCCTAGCCGGCAATGAGCAGTTCTTC.

Comment on this clonotype: The junction shows a germline mismatch at one end, possibly a read error. The CDR3 sequence is CASSLAPTRGGADEQFF. CDR3 coding DNA: TGTGCTAGCAGCTTAGCCCCAACCCGCGGGGGGGCAGATGAGCAGTTCTTC. The chain joins TRBV7-7 to TRBJ2-1, with TRBD2 matching 9 bases. Per germline, CDR1 SSHAT and CDR2 FNYEAQ (reference sequence). This CDR3 is 17 amino acids long. The whole variable domain, filled in from reference TRBV7-7 and TRBJ2-1, reads GAGVSQSPRYKVTKRGQDVTLRCDPISSHATLYWYQQALGQGPEFLTYFNYEAQPDKSGLPSDRFSAERPEGSISTLTIQRTEQRDSAMYRCASSLAPTRGGADEQFFGPGTRLTVL.

The rearrangement uses TRBV12-3 or TRBV12-4 and TRBJ2-1; no clear D. V was trimmed by 6 bases and J by 2 bases, leaving 11 bases between them. This CDR3 comprises 14 residues. In DNA, the CDR3 is TGTGCCAGCAGCACACAACTTACCTACAATGAGCAGTTCTTC. This codes for CASSTQLTYNEQFF.

CDR3 residues: CASRDVSGANVLTF. The DNA of the CDR3 is TGTGCCAGTCGGGATGTATCTGGGGCCAACGTCCTGACTTTC. The chain has TRBV6-6 and TRBJ2-6; D possibly corresponds to TRBD2 (5 bases). Germline V gene sequence: CDR1 MNHNY, CDR2 SVGAGI (reference sequence). The CDR3 extends over 14 amino acids. Deletions cut 9 bases from V and 1 base from J, with 10 bases between.

Of note for this clonotype: A clone one base away is much larger, so this may be a read error. For the CDR3, the DNA is TGTGCCAGCAGCCTTCACAGTGCTTACGAGCAGTACTTC. Its translation is CASSLHSAYEQYF. The chain is built from TRBV7-8 and TRBJ2-7, with no clear D. The CDR3 sequence is 13 residues long. The V and J ends lost 5 bases and 4 bases respectively, with 12 bases between them. Germline values: CDR1 SGHVS, CDR2 FQNEAQ.

This chain's CDR3 is CASSLPPGLAGGLYF. The CDR3, as DNA: TGTGCCAGCAGTTTACCCCCAGGACTAGCGGGGGGTCTGTACTTC. The V and J genes are TRBV12-3 or TRBV12-4 and TRBJ2-7, with TRBD2 identical over 14 bases. With 2 bases clipped from V and 12 bases from J, the junction kept 9 bases outside the gene matches. The CDR3 runs to 15 residues.